The 17 T cell receptor beta chains presented below share a single source sample, sequenced in a study of T cell responses to AZD1222 COVID-19 vaccine. The assay was immunoSEQ multiplex PCR, and TCRdb's table has in-frame clones only and misses some. This table holds some 180,000 clones, 85% to 95% found once. The input for sequencing was peripheral blood, taken 28 days after the second AZD1222 dose. Receptors originate from an adult who received the AZD1222 COVID-19 vaccine.

V and J are TRBV5-1 and TRBJ1-3; TRBD1 matches 7 bases. The CDR3 extends over 15 amino acids. Trimming took 4 bases from V and 0 from J; bases not matched to a gene: 4. Germline CDR1 and CDR2: SGHRS and YFSETQ. The CDR3 DNA reads TGCGCCAGCAGCCTGGACAGGCCCTCTGGAAACACCATATATTTT. Its translation is CASSLDRPSGNTIYF.

The V call is TRBV27, the J call TRBJ1-5; D unresolved. Germline assignment: CDR1 MNHEY and CDR2 SMNVEV (reference sequence). Trimming stripped 8 bases from V and 6 bases from J, with 14 bases between. The length of the CDR3 is 13 residues. CDR3 bases: TGTGCCAGCTCGGGAAGAAAGGGTCAGCCCCAGCATTTT. This gives the protein CASSGRKGQPQHF.

V is TRBV18 and J is TRBJ1-3; 7 bases are a match to TRBD1. V lost 6 bases and J lost 0; bases outside the gene matches: 11. This CDR3 comprises 17 residues. The germline V gene encodes CDR1 KGHSH and CDR2 LQKENI. CDR3 residues: CASSLRTGRISGNTIYF. CDR3 nucleotide sequence: TGTGCCAGCTCCCTGCGGACAGGCAGGATCTCTGGAAACACCATATATTTT. Variable domain in full (rest from reference TRBV18 and TRBJ1-3): NAGVMQNPRHLVRRRGQEARLRCSPMKGHSHVYWYRQLPEEGLKFMVYLQKENIIDESGMPKERFSAEFPKEGPSILRIQQVVRGDSAAYFCASSLRTGRISGNTIYFGEGSWLTVV.

The rearrangement links TRBV27 to TRBJ2-4; D gene ambiguous. V shed 5 bases and J shed 5 bases, with 10 bases lying between them. Looked up from germline, CDR1 is MNHEY and CDR2 is SMNVEV (reference sequence). This CDR3 is built from 13 residues. CDR3 residues: CASSGRGENIQYF. CDR3 in DNA: TGTGCCAGCAGTGGCCGTGGGGAAAACATTCAGTACTTC.

CDR3 region: CASKRMNTEAFF. The CDR3 nucleotides are TGTGCCAGCAAGCGAATGAACACTGAAGCTTTCTTT. The chain links TRBV6-6 to TRBJ1-1, with D unclear. This CDR3 spans 12 amino acids. Per germline, CDR1 MNHNY and CDR2 SVGAGI (reference sequence). V lost 7 bases, J lost 0 bases, and 6 bases lay in between.

The chain is built from TRBV5-1 and TRBJ1-1; perhaps TRBD1 as D (6 bases). V was cut by 0 bases and J by 7 bases, with 19 bases left in between. There are 16 residues in the CDR3. Germline values: CDR1 SGHRS, CDR2 YFSETQ. The CDR3 bases are TGCGCCAGCAGCTTGGCAAATCGGGGGGCCGTTGGTGAAGCTTTCTTT. This encodes CASSLANRGAVGEAFF.

The chain is built from TRBV7-2 and TRBJ1-1, with 8 bases that match TRBD1. The CDR3 extends over 14 amino acids. V shed 5 bases and J 4 bases; nucleotides not matched to a gene: 6. Germline V gene data show CDR1 as SGHTA and CDR2 as FQGNSA. The chain's CDR3 is CASSPDRGTTEAFF. The CDR3 nucleotides read TGTGCCAGCAGCCCTGACAGGGGAACCACTGAAGCTTTCTTT.

This clone was counted only a few times. V gene TRBV18 combines with J gene TRBJ1-5, with 8 positions matching TRBD1. J gave up 1 base and V 3 bases, and 5 bases lay outside the gene matches. Per germline, CDR1 KGHSH and CDR2 LQKENI. CDR3 length: 16 amino acids. CDR3 sequence reads: CASSPGTGGSNQPQHF. The CDR3 region has the DNA TGTGCCAGCTCACCCGGGACAGGAGGAAGCAATCAGCCCCAGCATTTT.

This clone was found once. This chain connects TRBV6-5 to TRBJ2-1; the D gene is possibly TRBD2 (6 bases). There are 11 residues in the CDR3. Trimming took off 8 bases at V and 9 bases at J, with 11 bases between the two ends. Germline V gene data show CDR1 as MNHEY and CDR2 as SVGAGI. CDR3 sequence reads: CASAWGVEQFF. DNA for the CDR3: TGTGCCAGCGCGTGGGGGGTTGAGCAGTTCTTC.

The chain employs TRBV7-3 and TRBJ2-3; D perhaps matches TRBD2 (5 bases). Germline V gene lookup returns CDR1 SGHTA and CDR2 FQGTGA. The germline V and J ends were trimmed by 5 bases and 3 bases, with 18 bases remaining between them. The CDR3 is made up of 16 amino acids. The CDR3, as DNA: TGTGCCAGCAGCCATAGGGCCGGGTGGGAGACAGATACGCAGTATTTT. This gives the protein CASSHRAGWETDTQYF.

The chain carries TRBV7-3 and TRBJ2-2; D is possibly TRBD2 (6 bases). V was pared by 3 bases and J by 4 bases, with 9 bases between. Germline CDR1 and CDR2: SGHTA and FQGTGA. CDR3 length: 14 residues. This CDR3 is CASSFGGATGELFF. The DNA for the CDR3 is TGTGCCAGCAGCTTCGGAGGGGCCACCGGGGAGCTGTTTTTT.

V is TRBV30 and J is TRBJ1-5, with D possibly being TRBD1 (6 bases). This CDR3 contains 14 residues. Trimming pared 1 base from V and 5 bases from J, leaving 12 bases between. Germline CDR1 reads GTSNPN; CDR2 reads SVGIG (reference sequence). CDR3 DNA: TGTGCCTGGAGTGCTTTGACAGGTGATCAGCCCCAGCATTTT. It yields the protein CAWSALTGDQPQHF. The full variable domain, its missing parts supplied by reference TRBV30 and TRBJ1-5, is SQTIHQWPATLVQPVGSPLSLECTVEGTSNPNLYWYRQAAGRGLQLLFYSVGIGQISSEVPQNLSASRPQDRQFILSSKKLLLSDSGFYLCAWSALTGDQPQHFGDGTRLSIL.

The CDR3 loop reads CASSGDRGNSPLHF. In DNA, the CDR3 is TGTGCCAGCAGCGGGGACAGGGGGAATTCACCCCTCCACTTT. This sequence joins TRBV7-9 and TRBJ1-6; 11 positions agree with TRBD1. The germline V gene has CDR1 SEHNR and CDR2 FQNEAQ (reference sequence). This CDR3 region has 14 residues. The junction had 1 base not matched to a gene; V was cut back by 5 bases and J by 7 bases.

This clone was detected only once. The chain has TRBV6-1 and TRBJ1-4; D gene ambiguous. Germline loops: CDR1 MNHNS, CDR2 SASEGT. The germline V and J ends were trimmed by 2 bases and 14 bases, with 12 bases remaining between them. The CDR3 totals 12 residues. CDR3 DNA: TGTGCCAGCAGTGAATATAAAAGGTGGCTGTTTTTT. Translated, it gives CASSEYKRWLFF.

This clone has just one count. This rearrangement joins TRBV9 to TRBJ2-3; D possibly uses TRBD1 or TRBD2 (5 bases each). Per germline, CDR1 SGDLS and CDR2 YYNGEE. Trimming left V 0 bases short and J 5 bases short, with 13 bases between. The CDR3 covers 15 residues. The CDR3, as DNA: TGTGCCAGCAGCGTAGGGGGGACGGTGGGAGATACGCAGTATTTT. It is translated as CASSVGGTVGDTQYF.

As for this clone: At the DNA level, this CDR3 is encoded by other sequences in the same sample as well. The genes are TRBV6-4 and TRBJ1-6, with D uncertain. This CDR3 is 13 amino acids long. Germline CDR1 MRHNA, CDR2 SNTAGT. V gave up 0 bases and J gave up 7 bases, with 4 bases separating them. CDR3 nucleotides: TGTGCCAGCAGTGACTCGACAAATTCACCCCTCCACTTT. This encodes CASSDSTNSPLHF.

This clone was seen a few times. This chain connects TRBV12-3 or TRBV12-4 to TRBJ2-7; 7 positions agree with TRBD1. J was trimmed by 2 bases and V by 5 bases; bases with no gene match: 3. This CDR3 has 13 residues. The CDR3: CASSPGTAYEQYF. The CDR3 DNA is TGTGCCAGCAGTCCCGGGACAGCCTACGAGCAGTACTTC.